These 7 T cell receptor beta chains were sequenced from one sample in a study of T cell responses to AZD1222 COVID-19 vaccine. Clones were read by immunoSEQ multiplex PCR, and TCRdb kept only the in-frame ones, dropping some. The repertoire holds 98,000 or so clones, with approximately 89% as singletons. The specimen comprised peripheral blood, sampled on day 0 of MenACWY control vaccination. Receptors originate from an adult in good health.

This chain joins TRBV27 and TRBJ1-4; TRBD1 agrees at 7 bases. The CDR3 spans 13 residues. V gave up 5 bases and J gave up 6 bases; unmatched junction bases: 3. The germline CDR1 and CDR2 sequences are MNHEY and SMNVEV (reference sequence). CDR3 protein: CASSPGQDEKLFF. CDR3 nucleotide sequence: TGTGCCAGCAGTCCCGGACAGGATGAAAAACTGTTTTTT.

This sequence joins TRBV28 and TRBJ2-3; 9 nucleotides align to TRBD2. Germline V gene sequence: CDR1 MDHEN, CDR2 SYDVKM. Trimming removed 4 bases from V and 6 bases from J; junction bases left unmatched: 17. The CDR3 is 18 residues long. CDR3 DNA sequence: TGTGCCAGCAGTTCCGCTAGCGGGGATAAATTTTTCGCGGATACGCAGTATTTT. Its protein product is CASSSASGDKFFADTQYF.

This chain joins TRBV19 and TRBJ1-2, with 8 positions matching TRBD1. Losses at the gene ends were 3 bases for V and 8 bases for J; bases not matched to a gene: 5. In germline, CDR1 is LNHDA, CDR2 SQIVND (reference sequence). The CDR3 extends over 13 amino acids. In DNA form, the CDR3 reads TGTGCCAGTAGTATGACGGACAGGGCGGGCTACACCTTC. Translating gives CASSMTDRAGYTF.

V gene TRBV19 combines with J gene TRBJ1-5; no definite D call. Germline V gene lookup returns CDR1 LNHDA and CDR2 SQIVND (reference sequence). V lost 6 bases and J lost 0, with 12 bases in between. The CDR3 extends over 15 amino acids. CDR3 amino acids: CASSPDGYSNQPQHF. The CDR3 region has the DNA TGTGCCAGTAGCCCGGACGGTTATAGCAATCAGCCCCAGCATTTT.

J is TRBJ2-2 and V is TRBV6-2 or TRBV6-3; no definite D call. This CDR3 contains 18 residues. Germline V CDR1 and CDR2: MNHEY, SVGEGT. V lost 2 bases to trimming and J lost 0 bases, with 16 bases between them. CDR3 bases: TGTGCCAGCAGTTACGTCTTGCGTATCGGCGCGAACACCGGGGAGCTGTTTTTT. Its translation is CASSYVLRIGANTGELFF.

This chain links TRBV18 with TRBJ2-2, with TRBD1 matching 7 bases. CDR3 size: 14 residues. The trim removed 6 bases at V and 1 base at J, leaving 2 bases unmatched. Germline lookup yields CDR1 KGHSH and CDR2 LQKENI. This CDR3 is CASSGQKNTGELFF. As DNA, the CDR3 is TGTGCCAGCTCGGGACAGAAGAACACCGGGGAGCTGTTTTTT.

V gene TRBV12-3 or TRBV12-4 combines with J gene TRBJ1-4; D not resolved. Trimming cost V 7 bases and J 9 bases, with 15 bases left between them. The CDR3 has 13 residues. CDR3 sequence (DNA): TGTGCCAGCAATGAGGCCGGGGATAAAAAACTGTTTTTT. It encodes CASNEAGDKKLFF.